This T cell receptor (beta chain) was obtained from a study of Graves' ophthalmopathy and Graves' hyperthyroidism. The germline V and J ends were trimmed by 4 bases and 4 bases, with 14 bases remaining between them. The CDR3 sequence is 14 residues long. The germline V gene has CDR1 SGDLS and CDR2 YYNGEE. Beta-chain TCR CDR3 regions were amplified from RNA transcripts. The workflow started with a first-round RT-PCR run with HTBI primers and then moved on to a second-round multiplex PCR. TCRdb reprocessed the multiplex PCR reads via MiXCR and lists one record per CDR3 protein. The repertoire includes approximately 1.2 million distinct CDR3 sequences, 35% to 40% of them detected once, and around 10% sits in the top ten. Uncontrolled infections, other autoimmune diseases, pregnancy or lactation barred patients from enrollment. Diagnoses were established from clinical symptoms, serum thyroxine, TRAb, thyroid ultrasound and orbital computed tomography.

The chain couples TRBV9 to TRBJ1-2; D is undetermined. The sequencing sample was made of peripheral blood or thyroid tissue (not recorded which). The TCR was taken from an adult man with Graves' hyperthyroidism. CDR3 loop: CASSSTRNGYGYTF. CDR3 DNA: TGTGCCAGCAGCTCCACTCGGAACGGCTATGGCTACACCTTC.